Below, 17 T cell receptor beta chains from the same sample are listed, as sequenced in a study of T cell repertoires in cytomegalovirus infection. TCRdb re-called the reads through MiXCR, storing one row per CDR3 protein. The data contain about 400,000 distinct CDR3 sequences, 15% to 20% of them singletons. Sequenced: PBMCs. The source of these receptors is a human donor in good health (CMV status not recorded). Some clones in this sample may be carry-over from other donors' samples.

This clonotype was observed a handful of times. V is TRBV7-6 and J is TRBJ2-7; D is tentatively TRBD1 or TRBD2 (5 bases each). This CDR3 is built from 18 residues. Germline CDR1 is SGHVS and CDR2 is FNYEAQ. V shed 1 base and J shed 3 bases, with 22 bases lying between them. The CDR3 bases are TGTGCCAGCAGCTTAGGTTGGGATAGGGACGGAGGCAACTACGAGCAGTACTTC. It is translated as CASSLGWDRDGGNYEQYF. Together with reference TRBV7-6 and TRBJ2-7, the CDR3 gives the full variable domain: GAGVSQSPRYKVTKRGQDVALRCDPISGHVSLYWYRQALGQGPEFLTYFNYEAQQDKSGLPNDRFSAERPEGSISTLTIQRTEQRDSAMYRCASSLGWDRDGGNYEQYFGPGTRLTVT.

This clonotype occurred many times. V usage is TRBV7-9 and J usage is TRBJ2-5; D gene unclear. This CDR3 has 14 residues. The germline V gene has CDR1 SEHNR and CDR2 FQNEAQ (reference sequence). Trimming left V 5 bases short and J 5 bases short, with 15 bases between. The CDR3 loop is CASSRFRARETQYF. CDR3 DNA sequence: TGTGCCAGCAGCCGATTCCGGGCGCGGGAGACCCAGTACTTC.

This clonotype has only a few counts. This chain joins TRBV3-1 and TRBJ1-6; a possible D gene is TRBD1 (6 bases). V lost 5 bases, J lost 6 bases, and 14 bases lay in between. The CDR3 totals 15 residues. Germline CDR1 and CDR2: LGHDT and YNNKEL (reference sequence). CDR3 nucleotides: TGTGCCAGCAGCGTCGGAGGGGGGGTTAATTCACCCCTCCACTTT. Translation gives CASSVGGGVNSPLHF. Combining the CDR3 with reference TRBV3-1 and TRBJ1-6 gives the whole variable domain DTAVSQTPKYLVTQMGNDKSIKCEQNLGHDTMYWYKQDSKKFLKIMFSYNNKELIINETVPNRFSPKSPDKAHLNLHINSLELGDSAVYFCASSVGGGVNSPLHFGNGTRLTVT.

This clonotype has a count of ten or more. The CDR3 spells CASSPQTRATNEKLFF. The DNA for the CDR3 is TGTGCCAGCAGCCCCCAAACGCGAGCAACTAATGAAAAACTGTTTTTT. The chain has TRBV14 and TRBJ1-4; D gene unclear. The CDR3 sequence is 16 residues long. Germline CDR1 SGHDN, CDR2 FVKESK. The V end was cut by 4 bases, the J end by 0 bases, with 12 bases between.

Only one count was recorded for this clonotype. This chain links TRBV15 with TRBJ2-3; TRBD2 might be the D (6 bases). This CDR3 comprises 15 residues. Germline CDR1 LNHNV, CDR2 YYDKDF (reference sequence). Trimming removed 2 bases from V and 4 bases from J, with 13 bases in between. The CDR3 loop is CATSRNAGWADTQYF. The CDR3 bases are TGTGCCACCAGCAGAAACGCGGGATGGGCAGATACGCAGTATTTT.

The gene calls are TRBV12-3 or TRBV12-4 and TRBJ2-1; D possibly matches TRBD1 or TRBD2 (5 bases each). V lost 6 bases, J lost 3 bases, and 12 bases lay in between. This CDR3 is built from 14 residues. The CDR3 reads CASRPGGGYNEQFF. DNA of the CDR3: TGTGCCAGCAGGCCAGGTGGGGGCTACAATGAGCAGTTCTTC.

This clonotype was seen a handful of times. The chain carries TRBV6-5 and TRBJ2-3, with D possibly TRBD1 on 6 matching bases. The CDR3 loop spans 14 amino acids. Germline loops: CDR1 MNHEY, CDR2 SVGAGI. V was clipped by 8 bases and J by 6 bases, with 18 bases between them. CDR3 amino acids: CASGRGKGVDTQYF. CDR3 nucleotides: TGTGCCAGCGGGCGAGGGAAGGGGGTGGATACGCAGTATTTT.

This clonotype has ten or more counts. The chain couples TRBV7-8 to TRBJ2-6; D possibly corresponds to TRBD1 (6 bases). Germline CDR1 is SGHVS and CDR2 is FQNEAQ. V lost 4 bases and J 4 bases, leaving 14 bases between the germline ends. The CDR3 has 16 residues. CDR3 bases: TGTGCCAGCAGCTCCAATCAGGGGTTCGGGGCCAACGTCCTGACTTTC. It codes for CASSSNQGFGANVLTF.

DNA of the CDR3: TGTGCCAGCAGCCCCACAGTCTCCTACAATGAGCAGTTCTTC. This codes for CASSPTVSYNEQFF. The chain couples TRBV7-2 to TRBJ2-1; no definite D call. The CDR3 consists of 14 residues. Germline lookup yields CDR1 SGHTA and CDR2 FQGNSA. V gave up 5 bases and J gave up 0 bases, with 8 bases separating them.

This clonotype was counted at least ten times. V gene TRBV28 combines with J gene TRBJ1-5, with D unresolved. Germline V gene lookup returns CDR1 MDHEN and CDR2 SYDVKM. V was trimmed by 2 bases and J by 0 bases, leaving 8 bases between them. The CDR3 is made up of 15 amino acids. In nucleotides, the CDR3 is TGTGCCAGCAGTTTACGTCGATATAGCAATCAGCCCCAGCATTTT. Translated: CASSLRRYSNQPQHF.

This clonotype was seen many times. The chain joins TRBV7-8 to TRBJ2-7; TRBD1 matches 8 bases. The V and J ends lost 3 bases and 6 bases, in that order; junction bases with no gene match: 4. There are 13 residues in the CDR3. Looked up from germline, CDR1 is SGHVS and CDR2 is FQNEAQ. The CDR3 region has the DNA TGTGCCAGCAGCTTTGGACAGGGCATCGAGCAGTACTTC. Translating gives CASSFGQGIEQYF.

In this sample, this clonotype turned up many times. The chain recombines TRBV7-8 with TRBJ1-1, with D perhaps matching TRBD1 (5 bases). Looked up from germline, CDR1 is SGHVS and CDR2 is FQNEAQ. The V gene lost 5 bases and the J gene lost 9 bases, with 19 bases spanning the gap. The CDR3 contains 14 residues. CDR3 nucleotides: TGTGCCAGCAGCGCCACTCAGGGACGGGATAAAGCTTTCTTT. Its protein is CASSATQGRDKAFF.

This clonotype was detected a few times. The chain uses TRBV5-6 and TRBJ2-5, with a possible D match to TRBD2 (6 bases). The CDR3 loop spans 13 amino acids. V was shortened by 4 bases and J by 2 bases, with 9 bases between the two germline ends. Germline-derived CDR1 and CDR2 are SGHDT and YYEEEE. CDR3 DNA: TGTGCCAGCAGCCCGGCGGGGCAAGAGACCCAGTACTTC. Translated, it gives CASSPAGQETQYF.

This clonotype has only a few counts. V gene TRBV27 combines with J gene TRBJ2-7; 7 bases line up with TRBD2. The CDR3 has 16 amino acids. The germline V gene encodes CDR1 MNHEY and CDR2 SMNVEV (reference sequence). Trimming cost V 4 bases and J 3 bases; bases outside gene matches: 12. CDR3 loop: CASSSQAGILGYEQYF. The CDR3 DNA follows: TGTGCCAGCAGTTCCCAAGCGGGAATCCTAGGCTACGAGCAGTACTTC.

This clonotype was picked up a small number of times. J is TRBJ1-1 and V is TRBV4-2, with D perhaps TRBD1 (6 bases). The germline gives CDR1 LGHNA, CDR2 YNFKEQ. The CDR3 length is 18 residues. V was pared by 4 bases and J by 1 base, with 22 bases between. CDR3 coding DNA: TGTGCCAGCAGCCCGTTTTTGGGGGGCACCTGGGCGAACACTGAAGCTTTCTTT. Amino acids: CASSPFLGGTWANTEAFF.

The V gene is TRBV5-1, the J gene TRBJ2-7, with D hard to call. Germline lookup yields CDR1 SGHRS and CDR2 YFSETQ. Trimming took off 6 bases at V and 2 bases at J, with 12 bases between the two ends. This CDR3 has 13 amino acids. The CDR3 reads CASINDNTYEQYF. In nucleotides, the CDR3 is TGCGCCAGCATCAATGACAACACCTACGAGCAGTACTTC.

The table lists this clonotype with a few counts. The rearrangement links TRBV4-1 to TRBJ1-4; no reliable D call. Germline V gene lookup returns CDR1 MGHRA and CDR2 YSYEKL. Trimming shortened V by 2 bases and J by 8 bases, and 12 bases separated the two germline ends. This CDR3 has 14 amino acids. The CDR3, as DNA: TGCGCCAGCAGCCAACGTAGGGTAGACGAAAAACTGTTTTTT. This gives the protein CASSQRRVDEKLFF.